Listed below are T cell receptor beta chains from one sample, sequenced in a study of cytomegalovirus exposure and HLA in healthy donors. Assay: immunoSEQ multiplex PCR; the TCRdb copy retains only in-frame clones and omits some. The table has about 150,000 clones, approximately 80% seen once. The sample consisted of PBMCs. The receptor source for this set is a man aged 30-40 years in good health and CMV-seropositive. The CDR3 runs from the conserved cysteine through the conserved F or W. D genes are given only for firm matches. Size values are once, few and many counts, or a class for expanded clones, and some rows have none.

CDR3nt: TGTGCCAGCAGTTTTCCCTATGACCCCGGGACAGTCCTCAATGAGCAGTTCTTC; CDR3aa: CASSFPYDPGTVLNEQFF; v_gene: TRBV2; abundance: NA; d_gene: TRBD1; j_gene: TRBJ2-1
CDR3nt: TGTGCCAGCAGCTTGTACCCTACCACAGGGGTGGGTCCCTACGAGCAGTACTTC; CDR3aa: CASSLYPTTGVGPYEQYF; v_gene: TRBV5-4; abundance: once; d_gene: TRBD1; j_gene: TRBJ2-7
CDR3nt: TGCGCCAGCAGCTTGGGCCTAGCGGGATGGTCCTACGAGCAGTACTTC; CDR3aa: CASSLGLAGWSYEQYF; v_gene: TRBV5-1; abundance: NA; d_gene: TRBD2; j_gene: TRBJ2-7
CDR3nt: TGTGCCAAGGGGGACAGGGGGTTCTACAATGAGCAGTTCTTC; CDR3aa: CAKGDRGFYNEQFF; v_gene: TRBV2; abundance: NA; d_gene: TRBD1; j_gene: TRBJ2-1
CDR3nt: TGTGCCAGTAGTATAGCAGGGCTTGACACTGAAGCTTTCTTT; CDR3aa: CASSIAGLDTEAFF; v_gene: TRBV19; abundance: NA; d_gene: NA; j_gene: TRBJ1-1
CDR3nt: TGTGCCAGCAGCCAGGGGGCCAGATCAACTGAAGCTTTCTTT; CDR3aa: CASSQGARSTEAFF; v_gene: TRBV6-5; abundance: NA; d_gene: TRBD1; j_gene: TRBJ1-1
CDR3nt: TGTGCCAGCAGAGCCCTCTACTACTACGAGCAGTACTTC; CDR3aa: CASRALYYYEQYF; v_gene: TRBV6-1; abundance: NA; d_gene: NA; j_gene: TRBJ2-7
CDR3nt: TGTGCCAGCAGCTTAGCAACGGCGCGGAAGCTGTTTTTT; CDR3aa: CASSLATARKLFF; v_gene: TRBV7-9; abundance: NA; d_gene: NA; j_gene: TRBJ2-2
CDR3nt: TGTGCCAGCAGTCGGGGAGGACACTACGAGCAGTACTTC; CDR3aa: CASSRGGHYEQYF; v_gene: TRBV27; abundance: NA; d_gene: NA; j_gene: TRBJ2-7
CDR3nt: TGTGCCAGCAGCCAAGTGTCGGGAGGGGTTTACAATGAGCAGTTCTTC; CDR3aa: CASSQVSGGVYNEQFF; v_gene: TRBV4-2; abundance: NA; d_gene: TRBD2; j_gene: TRBJ2-1
CDR3nt: TGTGCCAGCAGCCAAGATCGCGGCGGTGAAGCTTTCTTT; CDR3aa: CASSQDRGGEAFF; v_gene: TRBV4-2; abundance: NA; d_gene: NA; j_gene: TRBJ1-1
CDR3nt: TGTGCCAGCAGCCAACTCAGGGAGACCCAGTACTTC; CDR3aa: CASSQLRETQYF; v_gene: TRBV14; abundance: few; d_gene: NA; j_gene: TRBJ2-5
CDR3nt: TGTGCCAGTAGTATACGGGGGGATACAGGGTATAGCAATCAGCCCCAGCATTTT; CDR3aa: CASSIRGDTGYSNQPQHF; v_gene: TRBV19; abundance: once; d_gene: NA; j_gene: TRBJ1-5
CDR3nt: TGTGCCAGCAGGCCACTAGTTCAAGAGACCCAGTACTTC; CDR3aa: CASRPLVQETQYF; v_gene: TRBV28; abundance: once; d_gene: NA; j_gene: TRBJ2-5
CDR3nt: TGTGCCAGCAGTTCCCGACAGGGGTCTGGGGCCAACGTCCTGACTTTC; CDR3aa: CASSSRQGSGANVLTF; v_gene: TRBV2; abundance: NA; d_gene: TRBD1; j_gene: TRBJ2-6
CDR3nt: TGTGCCAGCAGCTTATCGCCGGCCTACAATGAGCAGTTCTTC; CDR3aa: CASSLSPAYNEQFF; v_gene: TRBV11-1; abundance: NA; d_gene: NA; j_gene: TRBJ2-1
CDR3nt: TGTGCCAGTAGTTCGCAACTAGATACCTACGAGCAGTACTTC; CDR3aa: CASSSQLDTYEQYF; v_gene: TRBV19; abundance: NA; d_gene: NA; j_gene: TRBJ2-7
CDR3nt: TGTGCCAGCAGCTTTCGGCAGGGAGGTGAGACCCAGTACTTC; CDR3aa: CASSFRQGGETQYF; v_gene: TRBV5-5; abundance: NA; d_gene: NA; j_gene: TRBJ2-5
CDR3nt: TGTGCCAGCAGCGGAAAACAGGGGGGTGTTGAAAAACTGTTTTTT; CDR3aa: CASSGKQGGVEKLFF; v_gene: TRBV9; abundance: NA; d_gene: TRBD1; j_gene: TRBJ1-4
CDR3nt: TGTGCCAGCAGTCCGGGACAGGGGGTGAATCAGCCCCAGCATTTT; CDR3aa: CASSPGQGVNQPQHF; v_gene: TRBV6-5; abundance: NA; d_gene: TRBD1; j_gene: TRBJ1-5
CDR3nt: TGTGCCAGCAGTTACTCGAGTTACAGGACAGCTTTCTTT; CDR3aa: CASSYSSYRTAFF; v_gene: TRBV6-5; abundance: NA; d_gene: NA; j_gene: TRBJ1-1
CDR3nt: TGTGCCAGCAGACGGACAGGGGCAAGCACCTACAATGAGCAGTTCTTC; CDR3aa: CASRRTGASTYNEQFF; v_gene: TRBV2; abundance: NA; d_gene: TRBD1; j_gene: TRBJ2-1
CDR3nt: TGCGCCAGCAGCCTTCGGGACAGAATTCAAGAGACCCAGTACTTC; CDR3aa: CASSLRDRIQETQYF; v_gene: TRBV5-1; abundance: NA; d_gene: TRBD1; j_gene: TRBJ2-5
CDR3nt: TGTGCCAGCAGCACGGACAGTACCCACTCCTACGAGCAGTACTTC; CDR3aa: CASSTDSTHSYEQYF; v_gene: TRBV13; abundance: NA; d_gene: NA; j_gene: TRBJ2-7
CDR3nt: TGTGCCAGCAGCGTTGCCGGGACAGGGGCCTACAATGAGCAGTTCTTC; CDR3aa: CASSVAGTGAYNEQFF; v_gene: TRBV9; abundance: NA; d_gene: TRBD1; j_gene: TRBJ2-1
CDR3nt: TGTGCCAGCAGTTCCTTAATCGGCCCGGGGGGGACCCAGTACTTC; CDR3aa: CASSSLIGPGGTQYF; v_gene: TRBV6-5; abundance: NA; d_gene: TRBD2; j_gene: TRBJ2-5
CDR3nt: TGTGCCAGTAGTAGAACCCGGGACAGGGAGTCCGAGCAGTACTTC; CDR3aa: CASSRTRDRESEQYF; v_gene: TRBV19; abundance: NA; d_gene: TRBD1; j_gene: TRBJ2-7
CDR3nt: TGTGCCAGCAGCTCCCGTGGTCTGGGCCCGGAGACCCAGTACTTC; CDR3aa: CASSSRGLGPETQYF; v_gene: TRBV7-2; abundance: NA; d_gene: NA; j_gene: TRBJ2-5
CDR3nt: TGTGCCAGCAGCGTACAGGGGGCTCTCTCCTACAATGAGCAGTTCTTC; CDR3aa: CASSVQGALSYNEQFF; v_gene: TRBV9; abundance: few; d_gene: TRBD1; j_gene: TRBJ2-1
CDR3nt: TGTGCCAGTAGAAGAACAGGGCCCCTCCTCACAGATACGCAGTATTTT; CDR3aa: CASRRTGPLLTDTQYF; v_gene: TRBV19; abundance: NA; d_gene: NA; j_gene: TRBJ2-3
CDR3nt: TGTGCCAGCAGTTACAAAGAGGGGAGGCGAGAGAGGCAGTATTTT; CDR3aa: CASSYKEGRRERQYF; v_gene: TRBV6-6; abundance: NA; d_gene: NA; j_gene: TRBJ2-3
CDR3nt: TGCGCCAGCAGCTTTTCGGGAAGCTCCTACGAGCAGTACTTC; CDR3aa: CASSFSGSSYEQYF; v_gene: TRBV5-1; abundance: once; d_gene: NA; j_gene: TRBJ2-7
CDR3nt: TGTGCCAGCAGTTGGGCCAGCTACAATGAGCAGTTCTTC; CDR3aa: CASSWASYNEQFF; v_gene: TRBV6-5; abundance: few; d_gene: NA; j_gene: TRBJ2-1
CDR3nt: TGTGCCAGTAGTATCGAACAGCAAAATCAGCCCCAGCATTTT; CDR3aa: CASSIEQQNQPQHF; v_gene: TRBV19; abundance: NA; d_gene: NA; j_gene: TRBJ1-5
CDR3nt: TGTGCCAGCAGTCCACACAACAGGGGGTACGAGCAGTACTTC; CDR3aa: CASSPHNRGYEQYF; v_gene: TRBV27; abundance: NA; d_gene: TRBD1; j_gene: TRBJ2-7
CDR3nt: TGTGCCATCAGTGAGTCTGAGGGTTACCCCCCCCAGACCCAGTACTTC; CDR3aa: CAISESEGYPPQTQYF; v_gene: TRBV10-3; abundance: NA; d_gene: NA; j_gene: TRBJ2-5
CDR3nt: TGTGCCAGCAGCCCCGGCGGCAGGGTAGGCGAGACCCAGTACTTC; CDR3aa: CASSPGGRVGETQYF; v_gene: TRBV6-5; abundance: once; d_gene: NA; j_gene: TRBJ2-5
CDR3nt: TGTGCCAGCAGCCAAGAACTAGCGGGAGGCCGGACCCAGTACTTC; CDR3aa: CASSQELAGGRTQYF; v_gene: TRBV4-2; abundance: few; d_gene: TRBD2; j_gene: TRBJ2-5
CDR3nt: TGTGCCAGCAAGGGGGAGGGGAGGTACACCGGGGAGCTGTTTTTT; CDR3aa: CASKGEGRYTGELFF; v_gene: TRBV27; abundance: NA; d_gene: NA; j_gene: TRBJ2-2
CDR3nt: TGTGCCAGCAGTTACGGGGCGGGAGGCACCGGGGAGCTGTTTTTT; CDR3aa: CASSYGAGGTGELFF; v_gene: TRBV6-5; abundance: NA; d_gene: TRBD2; j_gene: TRBJ2-2
CDR3nt: TGTGCCAGCAGTTTATCGGACAGGGGAGGGGGTTCCTACGAGCAGTACTTC; CDR3aa: CASSLSDRGGGSYEQYF; v_gene: TRBV27; abundance: NA; d_gene: TRBD1; j_gene: TRBJ2-7
CDR3nt: TGTGCCAGCAGCTCGGGGGGCTCCTACAATGAGCAGTTCTTC; CDR3aa: CASSSGGSYNEQFF; v_gene: TRBV7-3; abundance: once; d_gene: TRBD2; j_gene: TRBJ2-1
CDR3nt: TGTGCCAGAAGCCCACATGACACTGCTCTTATGATTTTT; CDR3aa: CARSPHDTALMIF; v_gene: TRBV5-3; abundance: few; d_gene: NA; j_gene: TRBJ1-4
CDR3nt: TGTGCCAGCAGCGTAGCCGAGGGCCGGAACATTCAGTACTTC; CDR3aa: CASSVAEGRNIQYF; v_gene: TRBV9; abundance: NA; d_gene: NA; j_gene: TRBJ2-4
CDR3nt: TGCGCCAGCAGAATAGGGACAGATATGCAGTATTTT; CDR3aa: CASRIGTDMQYF; v_gene: TRBV5-1; abundance: NA; d_gene: TRBD1; j_gene: TRBJ2-3
CDR3nt: TGTGCCAGCAGTTCCGGGACAGCCAATGAGCAGTTCTTC; CDR3aa: CASSSGTANEQFF; v_gene: TRBV2; abundance: NA; d_gene: TRBD1; j_gene: TRBJ2-1
CDR3nt: TGTGCCAGCAGCCAGAGTGGACAAGCCTACGAGCAGTACTTC; CDR3aa: CASSQSGQAYEQYF; v_gene: TRBV7-8; abundance: NA; d_gene: NA; j_gene: TRBJ2-7
CDR3nt: TGCAGCGTTGAGGGGACAGGGATCTACGAGCAGTACTTC; CDR3aa: CSVEGTGIYEQYF; v_gene: TRBV29-1; abundance: NA; d_gene: TRBD1; j_gene: TRBJ2-7
CDR3nt: TGTGCCATCAGTGAGAACTCCAATGAGCAGTTCTTC; CDR3aa: CAISENSNEQFF; v_gene: TRBV10-3; abundance: NA; d_gene: NA; j_gene: TRBJ2-1
CDR3nt: TGTGCCAGCAGCCCGACTAGCGGGCCTTACAATGAGCAGTTCTTC; CDR3aa: CASSPTSGPYNEQFF; v_gene: TRBV7-9; abundance: few; d_gene: TRBD2; j_gene: TRBJ2-1
CDR3nt: TGTGCCAGCAGTGCCCTTCAGGTCGGGGATCAGCCCCAGCATTTT; CDR3aa: CASSALQVGDQPQHF; v_gene: TRBV28; abundance: NA; d_gene: NA; j_gene: TRBJ1-5
CDR3nt: TGTGCCAGCAGTGAAGCCTACTACGAGCAGTACTTC; CDR3aa: CASSEAYYEQYF; v_gene: TRBV6-5; abundance: NA; d_gene: NA; j_gene: TRBJ2-7
CDR3nt: TGCGCCAGCAGCCAAGGTCAGGGGGCCTACGAGCAGTACTTC; CDR3aa: CASSQGQGAYEQYF; v_gene: TRBV4-1; abundance: NA; d_gene: TRBD1; j_gene: TRBJ2-7
CDR3nt: TGTGCCAGTAGTATTGGGGGCGACGGCACTGAAGCTTTCTTT; CDR3aa: CASSIGGDGTEAFF; v_gene: TRBV19; abundance: once; d_gene: NA; j_gene: TRBJ1-1
CDR3nt: TGTGCCAGCAGTTTAGCCCGGGACACGTCCACAGATACGCAGTATTTT; CDR3aa: CASSLARDTSTDTQYF; v_gene: TRBV28; abundance: NA; d_gene: NA; j_gene: TRBJ2-3
CDR3nt: TGCGCCAGCAGCCAGGGGACAGGGAGAAACATTCAGTACTTC; CDR3aa: CASSQGTGRNIQYF; v_gene: TRBV5-1; abundance: NA; d_gene: TRBD1; j_gene: TRBJ2-4
CDR3nt: TGTGCCTCGACTAAAACCTCCTCTGGGGCCAACGTCCTGACTTTC; CDR3aa: CASTKTSSGANVLTF; v_gene: TRBV30; abundance: NA; d_gene: NA; j_gene: TRBJ2-6
CDR3nt: TGTGCCAGCAGCTTAGGCCTCGAGGATTCACCCCTCCACTTT; CDR3aa: CASSLGLEDSPLHF; v_gene: TRBV13; abundance: NA; d_gene: NA; j_gene: TRBJ1-6
CDR3nt: TGTGCCAGCAGCCCCGGGGGGGGAGACACTGAAGCTTTCTTT; CDR3aa: CASSPGGGDTEAFF; v_gene: TRBV7-8; abundance: NA; d_gene: NA; j_gene: TRBJ1-1
CDR3nt: TGTGCCAGCAGCCCCCGGGGTGGCTCCTATGGCTACACCTTC; CDR3aa: CASSPRGGSYGYTF; v_gene: TRBV7-9; abundance: NA; d_gene: NA; j_gene: TRBJ1-2